This T cell receptor beta chain emerged from a study of regulatory T cells in long-lasting Graves disease (dated by TCRdb to the early 2020s). Describing the broader study: Patients with newly diagnosed Graves' disease had been on antithyroid drugs for under 3 months. A total of around 33 samples underwent TCR sequencing, from 13 patients with persistent Graves' disease and around 20 patients with newly diagnosed Graves' disease. The study was registered as a clinical trial and conducted in China. Patients with persistent Graves' disease were compared with patients with newly diagnosed Graves' disease using TCR sequencing and RNA sequencing of peripheral blood.

Receptor amplification or capture employed multiplex PCR. Sequencing instrument: Illumina HiSeq 4000. To build TCR beta libraries, CDR3 regions were amplified by Arm-PCR using iRepertoire HTBI primers. PCR products were gel purified before sequencing. As for the original processing: A total of 62 TRBV and 14 TRBJ segments were identified across samples and were used for gene usage analysis of CDR3 amino acid clonotypes. Filtered high-quality paired reads were merged into contigs using COPE and FqMerger. BLAST was used to align contigs to the IMGT TRBV, TRBD and TRBJ reference genes, and CDR3 was defined following IMGT. Any clonotype with a frequency above 0.1% was classified as a highly expanded clone. Repertoire diversity was measured by Shannon entropy, and V-J evenness by the Gini coefficient. Clonotypes shared by more than one individual were considered public. TCRdb passed the public sequencing reads through fastp at Q25 and MiXCR, retaining productive beta sequences. Identical CDR3 proteins give one entry, which carries the most common genes and DNA. TCRdb's processing, not the study's, gives the V and J calls here. The sample table shows roughly 420,000 distinct CDR3 sequences, and roughly 16% are seen once. The biggest ten clones account for around a fifth of the sample.

The table lists this clonotype with many counts. Its antigen remains unidentified. Nothing much larger sits one base from this clone, and base qualities are not available. This specimen's time point label, interpreted: newly diagnosed GD, antithyroid drugs for less than 3 months. For both TCR sequencing and RNA sequencing, RNA was extracted from PBMCs using TRIzol. The diagnosis of Graves' disease followed American Thyroid Association guidelines. Patients were recruited from an endocrinology department in Xi'an, China. From each patient, approximately 10 milliliters of peripheral blood was collected into an EDTA anticoagulant tube. PBMCs were isolated by Ficoll Paque Plus density gradient separation without further T cell sorting. RNA quality was checked with an Agilent 2100 Bioanalyzer and agarose gel, and concentration with a NanoDrop 2000. The CDR3, from cysteine to phenylalanine, totals 13 residues. Only the CDR3 DNA stays, 39 bases, in frame from base 1. CDR1 and CDR2 are read off the germline V gene as SGHAT and FQNNGV. V is clipped by 2 bases and J by 6 bases, and the sequence between their germline boundaries is 10 bases long.

What the research found in general, with its limitations: Compared with newly diagnosed patients, patients with persistent Graves' disease had lower TCR Shannon entropy and fewer highly expanded clones, which suggests clonal expansion. The authors noted that the small sample size was a limitation that may lower accuracy. The study examined only peripheral blood because the primary lesion, thyroid tissue, could not be accessed. Patients with persistent disease shared more public clonotypes (around 2,700) than newly diagnosed patients did (nearly 1,000). Sequencing and analysis were limited to the TCR beta chain. Preferential use of TRBV28, TRBJ1-2 and TRBJ2-5 was observed in persistent disease, whereas TRBV20-1 and TRBJ2-1 were favored in newly diagnosed disease.

The sequence links TRBV11-2 to TRBJ1-2, and possibly TRBD1, on 6 matching bases. The clonotype comes from a female donor with Graves disease. Here the sequenced sample was peripheral blood mononuclear cells (PBMCs), taken at new diagnosis, from a patient treated with antithyroid drugs. The CDR3 corresponds to CASSLSGVDGYTF. The sequenced DNA: TGTGCCAGCAGCTTATCAGGGGTCGATGGCTACACCTTC.